This T cell receptor beta chain was observed in a study of T cells in Graves' hyperthyroidism and ophthalmopathy. No progression to ophthalmopathy during 18 months of follow-up defined stable disease. Germline V gene data show CDR1 as SGHTS and CDR2 as YDEGEE. Between the trimmed V and J ends, which lost 5 bases and 2 bases, there was a span of 11 bases. CDR3 length: 13 residues. This clonotype was seen more than once but under ten times. Its antigen remains unknown. What was amplified from RNA transcripts were TCR beta CDR3 regions. The HTBI primer set drove a first-round RT-PCR of the TCR CDR3. Each CDR3 protein gets one entry after TCRdb re-called the multiplex PCR reads with MiXCR. The sample has around 690,000 distinct CDR3 sequences, 17% seen once; the top ten hold around 16%. Study findings and constraints: Peripheral blood also featured most of the thyroid clonotypes expanded above 0.001.

The sequence was collected from a man aged 45-65 years with Graves' hyperthyroidism. Sequencing was performed on blood. The chain joins TRBV5-8 to TRBJ2-7; no clear D. The CDR3, as DNA: TGTGCCAGCAGTCAAGACGGACCCTACGAGCAGTACTTC. This translates into CASSQDGPYEQYF. Supplemented by reference TRBV5-8 and TRBJ2-7, the full variable domain reads EAGVTQSPTHLIKTRGQQATLRCSPISGHTSVYWYQQALGLGLQFLLWYDEGEERNRGNFPPRFSGRQFPNYSSELNVNALELEDSALYLCASSQDGPYEQYFGPGTRLTVT.